The 2 T cell receptor beta chains in this list originate from one sample, sequenced in a study of cytomegalovirus exposure and HLA in healthy donors. The primer mix had 60 Vbeta and 13 Jbeta primers. Repertoires were generated with immunoSEQ multiplex PCR, while TCRdb's copy carries only in-frame clones and drops some. This table holds some 140,000 clones, about 70% found once. The sample comprised PBMCs. Every receptor here comes from a middle-aged man in good health and CMV-seronegative.

The rearrangement uses TRBV5-1 and TRBJ2-7, with a possible D match to TRBD2 (5 bases). The ends were cut back, 4 bases at V and 0 bases at J, with 11 bases in the middle. The length of the CDR3 is 14 residues. CDR1 SGHRS and CDR2 YFSETQ come from the germline V gene. The DNA for the CDR3 is TGCGCCAGCAGCCAAGGAGGTCACTCCTACGAGCAGTACTTC. The encoded protein is CASSQGGHSYEQYF. Together with reference TRBV5-1 and TRBJ2-7, the CDR3 gives the full variable domain: KAGVTQTPRYLIKTRGQQVTLSCSPISGHRSVSWYQQTPGQGLQFLFEYFSETQRNKGNFPGRFSGRQFSNSRSEMNVSTLELGDSALYLCASSQGGHSYEQYFGPGTRLTVT.

The V call is TRBV11-3, the J call TRBJ2-1; 11 bases align to TRBD1. CDR1 is SGHNT, CDR2 YENEEA, per germline. V shed 5 bases and J 8 bases; nucleotides not matched to a gene: 11. The CDR3 length is 16 residues. The CDR3 region is CASSGGPGTGGDEQFF. The CDR3 coding sequence is TGTGCCAGCAGCGGAGGCCCCGGGACAGGGGGGGATGAGCAGTTCTTC.